This is a list of T cell receptor beta chains from one sample in a study of response to subunit inactivated influenza vaccine. TCRdb itself ran the RT-PCR reads through MiXCR, one entry per CDR3 protein. The sample contains 550,000 to 800,000 distinct CDR3 sequences, 15% to 18% of which appear only once. The sequencing used PBMCs from blood, collected 12 days after vaccination. Source of these receptors: a man over 45 who received an inactivated influenza vaccine. Both conserved end residues are part of each CDR3. The D gene is left open where the match is weak. Part of the rows lack a size; the others show once, few, many or a class for expanded clones.

clone_size,j_call,v_call,d_call,cdr3_nt,cdr3_aa
few,TRBJ2-1,TRBV20-1,TRBD2,TGCAGTGCTAGTCTTTCGCGGGGGAAGGCCTACAATGAGCAGTTCTTC,CSASLSRGKAYNEQFF
few,TRBJ2-6,TRBV11-2,NA,TGTGCCAGCAGCTTAGAAATGGCCCAGGCTGGGGCCAACGTCCTGACTTTC,CASSLEMAQAGANVLTF
NA,TRBJ2-4,TRBV29-1,NA,TGCAGCGTTCGGATACCGGGGACCGGAAACATTCAGTACTTC,CSVRIPGTGNIQYF
many,TRBJ2-7,TRBV28,TRBD2,TGTGCCAGCATGGAGGAGCGGGAGGGTGGTGAGCAGTACTTC,CASMEEREGGEQYF
NA,TRBJ1-2,TRBV28,NA,TGTGCCAGCAGTTTCGGCGCAGGGATGGCCTATGGCTACACCTTC,CASSFGAGMAYGYTF
NA,TRBJ2-1,TRBV6-5,NA,TGTGCCAGCAGTTATTGGTCTTGGGATTCCAATGAGCAGTTCTTC,CASSYWSWDSNEQFF
few,TRBJ1-1,TRBV27,NA,TGTGCCAGCAGTTTATCGGGGACCTTGAACACTGAAGCTTTCTTT,CASSLSGTLNTEAFF
NA,TRBJ2-7,TRBV20-1,TRBD2,TGCAGTGCTAGCTTAACGGGAGGGGGGTACGAGCAGTACTTC,CSASLTGGGYEQYF
NA,TRBJ1-1,TRBV10-2,NA,TGCGCCAGCAGTGAGGCGGGAGGAGGGCCTGAAGCTTTCTTT,CASSEAGGGPEAFF
NA,TRBJ2-3,TRBV7-8,NA,TGTGCCAGCAGACCCGGGACTTCGTTCACAGATACGCAGTATTTT,CASRPGTSFTDTQYF
NA,TRBJ2-2,TRBV7-3,NA,TGTGCCAGCAGCCAGGACTTGGTAAACACCGGGGAGCTGTTTTTT,CASSQDLVNTGELFF
NA,TRBJ2-5,TRBV5-5,TRBD1,TGTGCCAGCAGCTGTGGGGACAGGGGGCACGAGACCCAGTACTTC,CASSCGDRGHETQYF
few,TRBJ2-3,TRBV10-3,NA,TGTGCCATCAGTGATCCCCTTTCGGGGTATACGCAGTATTTT,CAISDPLSGYTQYF
many,TRBJ2-7,TRBV15,NA,TGTGCCACCAGCAGAGAGGGGTTCGAGCAGTACTTC,CATSREGFEQYF
few,TRBJ2-5,TRBV12-3/TRBV12-4,NA,TGTGCCAGCAGTTTATATCGGCAAAACTGGGCAGGGACTTTCTTC,CASSLYRQNWAGTFF
few,TRBJ2-1,TRBV28,NA,TGTGCCAGCAGCCCTCCGGTAGGGCTTGAGCAGTTCTTC,CASSPPVGLEQFF
NA,TRBJ1-5,TRBV4-2,NA,TGTGCCAGCAGCCAAGACAGGCTCGCCCGGCCCCAGCATTTT,CASSQDRLARPQHF
NA,TRBJ2-6,TRBV6-2/TRBV6-3,NA,TGTGACAGCAATCCGGAGGGTCCTGGGGCCAACGTCCTGACTTTC,CDSNPEGPGANVLTF
NA,TRBJ2-3,TRBV6-1,TRBD1,TGTGCCAGCAGTGCCCAGGGGGTTCGCACAGATACGCAGTATTTT,CASSAQGVRTDTQYF
few,TRBJ2-7,TRBV6-1,TRBD2,TGTGCCAGCAGCCGACTAGCGGGGGCCTCCTACGAGCAGTACTTC,CASSRLAGASYEQYF
NA,TRBJ2-2,TRBV7-2,NA,TGTGCCAGCAAAAATTCTAACACCGGGGAGCTGTTTTTT,CASKNSNTGELFF
few,TRBJ1-5,TRBV4-2,NA,TGTGCCAGCAGCCAAGAGGCCAGATTTAATCAGCCCCAGCATTTT,CASSQEARFNQPQHF
many,TRBJ2-5,TRBV29-1,NA,TGCAGCGCCAATGGGGGGGCGTGGGAGACCCAGTACTTC,CSANGGAWETQYF
many,TRBJ2-3,TRBV20-1,NA,TGCAGTGCTAGAGATGGAGGGGGAACAGATACGCAGTATTTT,CSARDGGGTDTQYF
NA,TRBJ2-5,TRBV6-1,NA,TGTGCCAGCAGTCCCCCGGCCCAACGGGAGGAGACCCAGTACTTC,CASSPPAQREETQYF
few,TRBJ2-6,TRBV6-1,NA,TGTGCCAGCAGCTCAGGGTTTACTGGGGCCAACGTCCTGACTTTC,CASSSGFTGANVLTF
NA,TRBJ1-1,TRBV30,NA,TGTGCCTGGAGTGTTACCATGAACACTGAAGCTTTCTTT,CAWSVTMNTEAFF
few,TRBJ1-5,TRBV6-1,NA,TGTGCCAGCAGCCCGTTGGGCCAGGGCGGCCAGCCCCAGCATTTT,CASSPLGQGGQPQHF
NA,TRBJ1-5,TRBV7-6,NA,TGTGCCAGCAGCTTAGATCCGAGGGATCAGCCCCAGCATTTT,CASSLDPRDQPQHF
NA,TRBJ2-7,TRBV20-1,NA,TGCAGTGCTTCAGGCAGCGGGTCGGGTGGTTACGAGCAGTACTTC,CSASGSGSGGYEQYF
few,TRBJ2-2,TRBV6-1,NA,TGTGCCAGCAGAGGAGTTCCGGGGAACACCGGGGAGCTGTTTTTT,CASRGVPGNTGELFF
few,TRBJ2-3,TRBV6-6,TRBD1,TGTGCCAGCACCAAAGACAGGGGATATACGCAGTATTTT,CASTKDRGYTQYF
few,TRBJ2-7,TRBV9,NA,TGTGCCAGCAGCGTAGATAGTGGGGGCCGAGACAGCTCCTACGAGCAGTACTTC,CASSVDSGGRDSSYEQYF
NA,TRBJ2-1,TRBV20-1,TRBD1,TGCAGTGCTAAAGCCGGGACAGGGTATGAGCAGTTCTTC,CSAKAGTGYEQFF
NA,TRBJ2-5,TRBV4-2,TRBD1,TGTGCCAGCAGCAAGGACAGGGCAGGCGAAGAGACCCAGTACTTC,CASSKDRAGEETQYF
NA,TRBJ2-7,TRBV7-6,TRBD1,TGTGCCAGCAGCTTAGGATTTGTAGGGGACAGGGGGCAGTACGAGCAGTACTTC,CASSLGFVGDRGQYEQYF
few,TRBJ2-3,TRBV7-2,NA,TGTGCCAGCAGCTTAGGGGGACTCCCCACAGATACGCAGTATTTT,CASSLGGLPTDTQYF
NA,TRBJ2-2,TRBV19,NA,TGTGCCAGTAGTATAAGTTTAAACACCGGGGAGCTGTTTTTT,CASSISLNTGELFF
NA,TRBJ2-3,TRBV6-2/TRBV6-3,NA,TGTGCCAGCAGTTACTCTAACCCAGGGACCCCCCTGGGAGATACGCAGTATTTT,CASSYSNPGTPLGDTQYF
few,TRBJ1-4,TRBV5-1,TRBD1,TGCGCCAGCAGCTTGCAGGGGGGCATCACTAATGAAAAACTGTTTTTT,CASSLQGGITNEKLFF
NA,TRBJ1-6,TRBV5-1,TRBD1,TGCGCCAGCAGCGGGACAGGGGGCACGAATAATTCACCCCTCCACTTT,CASSGTGGTNNSPLHF
few,TRBJ2-1,TRBV20-1,TRBD2,TGCAGTGCTCTAGCGGGAGGCTACAATGAGCAGTTCTTC,CSALAGGYNEQFF
NA,TRBJ2-6,TRBV20-1,TRBD2,TGCAGTGCTAGGTTAACAGCGGGGGGGCCAGCTGGGGCCAACGTCCTGACTTTC,CSARLTAGGPAGANVLTF
few,TRBJ2-7,TRBV10-3,TRBD1,TGTGCCATCGGGGTTAGGGACAGTCCCTACGAGCAGTACTTC,CAIGVRDSPYEQYF
NA,TRBJ2-7,TRBV12-3/TRBV12-4,TRBD1,TGTGCCAGCAACTCAGGGGGCCAGAGCTCCTACGAGCAGTACTTC,CASNSGGQSSYEQYF
NA,TRBJ1-4,TRBV12-3/TRBV12-4,NA,TGTGCCAGCAGTTTATTTGGGGAGGAAAAACTGTTTTTT,CASSLFGEEKLFF
few,TRBJ2-1,TRBV6-2/TRBV6-3,NA,TGTGCCAGCAGTTACTCGAGACGGGACGCGCCGCCTTCCATTGAGCAGTTCTTC,CASSYSRRDAPPSIEQFF
NA,TRBJ2-1,TRBV27,NA,TGTGCCAGCAACCCTCAGGGAGTGTGGGGGAATGAGCAGTTCTTC,CASNPQGVWGNEQFF
NA,TRBJ2-5,TRBV20-1,TRBD2,TGCAGTGCTAGGGAAAAGATAGCGGGGCGCCACAAAGAGACCCAGTACTTC,CSAREKIAGRHKETQYF
NA,TRBJ2-2,TRBV7-2,NA,TGTGCCAGCATCTCCCCGTGGGGGTCCGGGGAGCTGTTTTTT,CASISPWGSGELFF
NA,TRBJ2-1,TRBV11-2,NA,TGTGCCAGCAGCTCTAACCTGGACGGAAGCTCCTACAATGAGCAGTTCTTC,CASSSNLDGSSYNEQFF
few,TRBJ2-5,TRBV30,TRBD2,TGTGCCTGGAGTAAACCCGGGACTAGGGGCCAAGAGACCCAGTACTTC,CAWSKPGTRGQETQYF